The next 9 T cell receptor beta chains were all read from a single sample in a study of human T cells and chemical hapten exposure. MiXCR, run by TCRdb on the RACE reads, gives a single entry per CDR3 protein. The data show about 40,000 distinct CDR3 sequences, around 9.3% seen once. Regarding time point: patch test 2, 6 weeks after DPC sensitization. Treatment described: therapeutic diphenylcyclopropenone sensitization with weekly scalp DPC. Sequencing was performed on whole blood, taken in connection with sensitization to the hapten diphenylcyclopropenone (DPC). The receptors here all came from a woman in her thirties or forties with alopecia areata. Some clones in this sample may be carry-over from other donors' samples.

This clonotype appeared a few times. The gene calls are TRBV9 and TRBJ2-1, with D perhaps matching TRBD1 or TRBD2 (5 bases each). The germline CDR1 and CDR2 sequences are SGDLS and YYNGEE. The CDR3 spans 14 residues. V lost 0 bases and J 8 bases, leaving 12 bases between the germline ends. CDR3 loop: CASSVGLARDEQFF. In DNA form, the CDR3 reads TGTGCCAGCAGCGTAGGGCTAGCCAGGGATGAGCAGTTCTTC.

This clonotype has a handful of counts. The CDR3 loop reads CASSFQGHRGEQYF. The CDR3 DNA reads TGTGCCAGCAGTTTCCAGGGCCATAGGGGGGAGCAGTACTTC. The J gene is TRBJ2-7, the V gene TRBV12-3 or TRBV12-4; D might be TRBD1 (6 bases). The ends were cut back, 3 bases at V and 7 bases at J, with 16 bases in the middle. The CDR3 runs to 14 residues.

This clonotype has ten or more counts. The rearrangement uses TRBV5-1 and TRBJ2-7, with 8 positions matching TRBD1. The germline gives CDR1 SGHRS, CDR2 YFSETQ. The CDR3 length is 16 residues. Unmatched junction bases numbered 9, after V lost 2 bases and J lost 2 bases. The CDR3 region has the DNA TGCGCCAGCAGCTTAGCCTTCAGGGGGCTCCCCTACGAGCAGTACTTC. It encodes CASSLAFRGLPYEQYF.

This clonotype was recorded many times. The CDR3 here is CASRSIGEVNQPQHF. CDR3 nucleotides: TGTGCCAGTAGGTCTATAGGGGAGGTCAATCAGCCCCAGCATTTT. The chain couples TRBV19 to TRBJ1-5, with D maybe TRBD1 (5 bases). From germline, CDR1 is LNHDA and CDR2 SQIVND (reference sequence). The CDR3 runs 15 residues. The V and J ends lost 6 bases and 3 bases respectively, with 15 bases between them. Full variable domain (outside the CDR3, taken from reference TRBV19 and TRBJ1-5): DGGITQSPKYLFRKEGQNVTLSCEQNLNHDAMYWYRQDPGQGLRLIYYSQIVNDFQKGDIAEGYSVSREKKESFPLTVTSAQKNPTAFYLCASRSIGEVNQPQHFGDGTRLSIL.

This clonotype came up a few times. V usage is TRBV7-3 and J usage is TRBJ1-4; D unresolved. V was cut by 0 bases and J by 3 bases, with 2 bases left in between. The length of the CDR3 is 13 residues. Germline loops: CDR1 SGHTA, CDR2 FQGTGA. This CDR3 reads CASSLTANEKLFF. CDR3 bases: TGTGCCAGCAGCTTAACCGCTAATGAAAAACTGTTTTTT.

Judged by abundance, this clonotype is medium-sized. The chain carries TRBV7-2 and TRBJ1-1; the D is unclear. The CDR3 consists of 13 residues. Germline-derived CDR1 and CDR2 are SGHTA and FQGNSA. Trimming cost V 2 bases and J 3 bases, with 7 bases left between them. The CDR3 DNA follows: TGTGCCAGCAGCTTATTATGGGACACTGAAGCTTTCTTT. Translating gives CASSLLWDTEAFF.

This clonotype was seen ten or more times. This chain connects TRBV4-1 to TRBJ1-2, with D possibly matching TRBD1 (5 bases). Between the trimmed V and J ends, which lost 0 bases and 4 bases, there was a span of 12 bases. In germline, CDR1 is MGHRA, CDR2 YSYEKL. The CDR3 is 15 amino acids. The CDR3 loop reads CASSQEGANPYGYTF. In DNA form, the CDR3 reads TGCGCCAGCAGCCAAGAAGGGGCCAACCCCTATGGCTACACCTTC.

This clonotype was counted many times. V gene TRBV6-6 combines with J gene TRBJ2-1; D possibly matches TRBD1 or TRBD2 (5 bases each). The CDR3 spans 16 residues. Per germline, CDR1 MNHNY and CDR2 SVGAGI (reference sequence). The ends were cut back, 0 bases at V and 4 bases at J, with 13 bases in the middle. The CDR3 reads CASSYSMGELYNEQFF. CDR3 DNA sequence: TGTGCCAGCAGTTACTCCATGGGGGAGTTATACAATGAGCAGTTCTTC.

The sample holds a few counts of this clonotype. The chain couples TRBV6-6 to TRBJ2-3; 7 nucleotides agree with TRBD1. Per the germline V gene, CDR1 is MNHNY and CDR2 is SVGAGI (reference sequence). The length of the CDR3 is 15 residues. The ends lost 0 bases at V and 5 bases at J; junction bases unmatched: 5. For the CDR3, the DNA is TGTGCCAGCAGTTACTCGAGACAGGGCGGAGATACGCAGTATTTT. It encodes CASSYSRQGGDTQYF.